The sequence of this T cell receptor (beta chain) was determined in a study of T-cell reconstitution after alpha-beta-depleted transplantation in children (dated by TCRdb to the mid-2010s). Broadly, across the study: T-cell immune reconstitution after TCRalphabeta/CD19-depleted allogeneic hematopoietic cell transplantation in children was quantitatively tracked in the study by means of TCR repertoire profiling. Findings and caveats that apply to the study as a whole: The apparently early alphabetaT-cell count recovery about two months after transplant was reportedly dependent on only several hundred rapidly expanded clones derived from non-depleted graft cells. The high TCRbeta diversity at day 60 in some patients was ascribed to recipient T cells and intrathymic progenitors that had survived conditioning. Over subsequent months, a decline in hyperexpanded clone frequencies was noted, and after one year, T-cell counts and TCRbeta diversity were mostly ascribed to newly produced T cells.

The meaning of the sample's treatment or condition label: allogeneic hematopoietic cell transplantation with graft depleted of TCRalphabeta T cells and CD19 B cells. The transplant recipients were children given TCRalphabeta/CD19-depleted allogeneic hematopoietic cell grafts. The library was obtained by PCR. The sequencing machine was an Illumina HiSeq 2500. TCR library preparation used molecular barcoding, with unique molecular identifiers applied to normalize quantification of the TCRbeta repertoire. TCRdb trimmed public reads at Q25 via fastp, called clones via MiXCR and kept in-frame beta chains. Each entry is one CDR3 protein sequence, shown with its most common DNA and genes. The sample yields a few hundred thousand distinct CDR3 sequences; 10% to 15% were counted once. Together, the top ten hold over 2% of the sample. In its sample, this clonotype was seen many times. Its antigen has not been determined. No much larger clonotype is one base removed from it; base qualities were not supplied.

V and J are truncated by 7 bases and 1 base respectively, leaving an intervening sequence of 8 bases. The germline V gene yields SQVTM for CDR1 and ANQGSEA for CDR2. There are 11 amino acids in the CDR3, from cysteine to phenylalanine inclusive. CDR3 DNA only is kept here, 33 bases in frame from base 1. The receptor's source is a male patient aged 10 to 17 who had a stem cell transplant for acute myeloid leukemia, so the T cells may come from the graft donor. The rearranged chain carries TRBV29-1 and TRBJ2-7; possibly the D gene is TRBD2, per 5 matching bases. This sample comprised PBMCs, mostly from graft donor cells, obtained 360 days after TCRalphabeta/CD19-depleted stem cell transplant. The CDR3 protein is CSAAGSYEQYF. The bases read TGCAGCGCGGCGGGTTCCTACGAGCAGTACTTC.